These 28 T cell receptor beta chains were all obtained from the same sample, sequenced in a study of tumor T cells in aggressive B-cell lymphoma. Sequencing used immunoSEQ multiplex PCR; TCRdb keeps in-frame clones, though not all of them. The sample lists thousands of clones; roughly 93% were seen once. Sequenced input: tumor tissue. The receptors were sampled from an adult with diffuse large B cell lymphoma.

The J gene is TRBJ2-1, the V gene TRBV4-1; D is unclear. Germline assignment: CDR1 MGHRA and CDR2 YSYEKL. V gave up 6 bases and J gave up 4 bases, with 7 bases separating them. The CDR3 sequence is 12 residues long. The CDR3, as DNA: TGCGCCAGCAGTCGGTGGTACAATGAGCAGTTCTTC. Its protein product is CASSRWYNEQFF.

The CDR3 nucleotides read TGTGCCAGCAGCCCCAGGACTAGCGGGAGGGGGGCAGATACGCAGTATTTT. This codes for CASSPRTSGRGADTQYF. This chain uses TRBV9 with TRBJ2-3, with 15 positions matching TRBD2. The CDR3 has 17 amino acids. Per germline, CDR1 SGDLS and CDR2 YYNGEE. The V gene end was trimmed by 4 bases and the J gene end by 4 bases; junction bases not matched to a gene: 7.

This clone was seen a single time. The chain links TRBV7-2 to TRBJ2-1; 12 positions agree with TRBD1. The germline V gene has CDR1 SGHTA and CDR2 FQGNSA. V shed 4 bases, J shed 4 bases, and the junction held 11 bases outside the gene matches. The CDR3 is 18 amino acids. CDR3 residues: CASSSRGGQGASYNEQFF. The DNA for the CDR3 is TGTGCCAGCAGCTCAAGGGGGGGACAGGGGGCTTCTTACAATGAGCAGTTCTTC.

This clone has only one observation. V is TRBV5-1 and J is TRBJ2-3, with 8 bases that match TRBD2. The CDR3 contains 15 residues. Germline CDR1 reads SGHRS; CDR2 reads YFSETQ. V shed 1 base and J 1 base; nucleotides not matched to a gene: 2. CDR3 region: CASSLTSGGTDTQYF. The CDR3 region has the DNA TGCGCCAGCAGCTTGACTAGCGGAGGCACAGATACGCAGTATTTT.

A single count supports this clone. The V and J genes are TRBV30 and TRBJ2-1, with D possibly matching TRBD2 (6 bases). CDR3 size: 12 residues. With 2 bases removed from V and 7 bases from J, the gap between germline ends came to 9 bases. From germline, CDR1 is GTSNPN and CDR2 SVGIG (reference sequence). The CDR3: CAWSRGGNEQFF. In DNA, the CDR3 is TGTGCCTGGAGTCGTGGGGGGAATGAGCAGTTCTTC.

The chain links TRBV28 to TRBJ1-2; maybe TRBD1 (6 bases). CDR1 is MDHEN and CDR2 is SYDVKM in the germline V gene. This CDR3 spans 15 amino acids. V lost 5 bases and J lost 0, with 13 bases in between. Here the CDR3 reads CASSEDRRANYGYTF. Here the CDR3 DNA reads TGTGCCAGCAGTGAAGACAGGCGAGCTAACTATGGCTACACCTTC.

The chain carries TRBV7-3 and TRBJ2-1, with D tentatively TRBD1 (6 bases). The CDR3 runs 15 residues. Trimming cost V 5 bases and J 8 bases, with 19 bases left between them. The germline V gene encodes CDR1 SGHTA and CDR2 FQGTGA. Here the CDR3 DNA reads TGTGCCAGCAGCGCCCGACAGGTTTCTTGGGATGAGCAGTTCTTC. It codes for CASSARQVSWDEQFF.

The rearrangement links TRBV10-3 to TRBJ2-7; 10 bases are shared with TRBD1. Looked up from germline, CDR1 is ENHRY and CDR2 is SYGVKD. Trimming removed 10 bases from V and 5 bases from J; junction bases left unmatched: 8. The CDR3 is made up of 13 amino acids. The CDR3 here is CASRTGGRDEQYF. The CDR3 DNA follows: TGTGCCAGCCGGACAGGGGGTCGGGACGAGCAGTACTTC.

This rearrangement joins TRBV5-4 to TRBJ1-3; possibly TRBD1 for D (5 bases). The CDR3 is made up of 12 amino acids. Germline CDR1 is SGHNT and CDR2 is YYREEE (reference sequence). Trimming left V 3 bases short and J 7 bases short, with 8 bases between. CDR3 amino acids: CASSSRGNTIYF. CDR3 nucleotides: TGTGCCAGCAGCTCCCGGGGGAACACCATATATTTT.

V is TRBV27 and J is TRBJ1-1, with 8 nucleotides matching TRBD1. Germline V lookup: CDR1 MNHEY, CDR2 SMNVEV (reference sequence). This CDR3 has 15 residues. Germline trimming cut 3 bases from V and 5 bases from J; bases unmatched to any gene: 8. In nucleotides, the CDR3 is TGTGCCAGCAGTTTCACACCAGGGGGCCGGACTGAAGCTTTCTTT. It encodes CASSFTPGGRTEAFF.

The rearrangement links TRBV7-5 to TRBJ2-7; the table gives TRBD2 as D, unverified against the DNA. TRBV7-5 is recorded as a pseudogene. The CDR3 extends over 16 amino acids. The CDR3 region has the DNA TGTGCCAGAAGCCCGAGAGGGCTAGCGGGAGGGTACGAGCAGTACTTC. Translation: CARSPRGLAGGYEQYF.

For the CDR3, the DNA is TGTGCCAGCAGTTTGGGCCCTGGGGCCAACGTCCTGACTTTC. Its translation is CASSLGPGANVLTF. The chain employs TRBV28 and TRBJ2-6; D uncertain. This CDR3 comprises 14 residues. The germline CDR1 and CDR2 sequences are MDHEN and SYDVKM. V dropped 3 bases and J dropped 2 bases, with 5 bases sitting between them.

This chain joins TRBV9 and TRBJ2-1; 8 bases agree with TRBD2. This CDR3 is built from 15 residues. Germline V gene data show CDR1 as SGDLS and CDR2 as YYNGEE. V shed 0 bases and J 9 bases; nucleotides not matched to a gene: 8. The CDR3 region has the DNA TGTGCCAGCAGCGTAGGGTGGGGCGGGGGGACTGAGCAGTTCTTC. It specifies CASSVGWGGGTEQFF.

CDR3 coding DNA: TGTGCCAGCAGCTTATGCGGGAATGAGCAGTTCTTC. This gives the protein CASSLCGNEQFF. V is TRBV5-6 and J is TRBJ2-1, with D perhaps matching TRBD2 (5 bases). Per the germline V gene, CDR1 is SGHDT and CDR2 is YYEEEE. V was shortened by 2 bases and J by 7 bases, with 7 bases between the two germline ends. The CDR3 is made up of 12 amino acids.

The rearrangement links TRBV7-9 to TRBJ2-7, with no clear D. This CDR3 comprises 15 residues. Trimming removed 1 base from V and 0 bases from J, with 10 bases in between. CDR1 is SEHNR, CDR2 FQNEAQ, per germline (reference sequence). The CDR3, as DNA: TGTGCCAGCAGCTTAGTGGGCCGAAGCTCCTACGAGCAGTACTTC. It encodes CASSLVGRSSYEQYF. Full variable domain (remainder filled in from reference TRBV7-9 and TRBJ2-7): DTGVSQNPRHKITKRGQNVTFRCDPISEHNRLYWYRQTLGQGPEFLTYFQNEAQLEKSRLLSDRFSAERPKGSFSTLEIQRTEQGDSAMYLCASSLVGRSSYEQYFGPGTRLTVT.

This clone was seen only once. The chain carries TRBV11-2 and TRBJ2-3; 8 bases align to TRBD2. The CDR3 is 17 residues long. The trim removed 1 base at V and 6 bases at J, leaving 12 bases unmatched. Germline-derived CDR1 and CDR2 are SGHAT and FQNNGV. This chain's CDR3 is CASSLAPAAGVWDTQYF. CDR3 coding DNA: TGTGCCAGCAGCTTAGCCCCCGCAGCGGGAGTATGGGATACGCAGTATTTT.

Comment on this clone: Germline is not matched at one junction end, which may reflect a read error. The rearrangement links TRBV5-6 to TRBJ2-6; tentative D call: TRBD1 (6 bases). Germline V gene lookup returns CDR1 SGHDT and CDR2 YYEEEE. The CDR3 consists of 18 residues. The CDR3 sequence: CASSKTGLSLAGANVLTF. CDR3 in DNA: TGTGCTAGCAGCAAAACAGGGTTAAGTCTGGCTGGGGCCAACGTCCTGACTTTC.

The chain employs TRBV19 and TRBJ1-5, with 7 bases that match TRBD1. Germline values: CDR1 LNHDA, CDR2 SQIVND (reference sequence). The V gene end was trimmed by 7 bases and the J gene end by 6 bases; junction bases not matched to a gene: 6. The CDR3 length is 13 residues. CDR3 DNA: TGTGCCAGTAAGGATAGGGGGCCTCAGCCCCAGCATTTT. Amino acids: CASKDRGPQPQHF.

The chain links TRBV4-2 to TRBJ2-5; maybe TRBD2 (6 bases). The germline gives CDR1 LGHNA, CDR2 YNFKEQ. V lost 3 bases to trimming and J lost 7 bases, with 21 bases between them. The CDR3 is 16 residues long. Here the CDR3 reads CASSHDAGLAGGTQYF. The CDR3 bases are TGTGCCAGCAGCCACGACGCGGGACTCGCCGGAGGGACCCAGTACTTC.

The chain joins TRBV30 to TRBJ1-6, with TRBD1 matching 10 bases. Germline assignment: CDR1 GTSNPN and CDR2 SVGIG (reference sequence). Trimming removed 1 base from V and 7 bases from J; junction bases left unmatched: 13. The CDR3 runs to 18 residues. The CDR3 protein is CAWSGDRDRGKINSPLHF. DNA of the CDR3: TGTGCCTGGAGTGGTGACCGGGACAGGGGAAAGATAAATTCACCCCTCCACTTT.

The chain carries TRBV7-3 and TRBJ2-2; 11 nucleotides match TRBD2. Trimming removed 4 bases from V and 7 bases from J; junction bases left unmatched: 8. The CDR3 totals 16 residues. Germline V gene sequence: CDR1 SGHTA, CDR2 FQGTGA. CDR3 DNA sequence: TGTGCCAGCAGCTCCTATAGCGGGAGGGCCGGCGGGGAGCTGTTTTTT. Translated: CASSSYSGRAGGELFF.

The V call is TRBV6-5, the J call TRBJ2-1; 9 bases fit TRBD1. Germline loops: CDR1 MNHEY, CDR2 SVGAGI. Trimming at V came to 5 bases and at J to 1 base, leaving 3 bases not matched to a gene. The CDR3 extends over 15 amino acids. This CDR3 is CASSPTGGSYNEQFF. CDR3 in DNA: TGTGCCAGCAGTCCGACAGGGGGTTCCTACAATGAGCAGTTCTTC.

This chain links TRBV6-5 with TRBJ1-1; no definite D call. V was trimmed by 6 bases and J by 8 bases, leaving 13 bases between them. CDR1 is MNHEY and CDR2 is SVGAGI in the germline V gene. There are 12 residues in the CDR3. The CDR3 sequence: CASSLLGSEAFF. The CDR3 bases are TGTGCCAGCAGCTTACTAGGGTCCGAAGCTTTCTTT.

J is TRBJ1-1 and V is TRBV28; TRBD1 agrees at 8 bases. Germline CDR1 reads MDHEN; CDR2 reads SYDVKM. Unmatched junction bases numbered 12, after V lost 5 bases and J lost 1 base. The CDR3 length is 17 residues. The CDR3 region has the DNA TGTGCCAGCAGTGCCCAGGGGGCGTCAATTCAGAACACTGAAGCTTTCTTT. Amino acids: CASSAQGASIQNTEAFF.

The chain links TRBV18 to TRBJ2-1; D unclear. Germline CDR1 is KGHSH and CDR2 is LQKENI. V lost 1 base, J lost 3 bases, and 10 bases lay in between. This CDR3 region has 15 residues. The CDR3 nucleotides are TGTGCCAGCTCACCACGAGACTTACACTACAATGAGCAGTTCTTC. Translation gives CASSPRDLHYNEQFF. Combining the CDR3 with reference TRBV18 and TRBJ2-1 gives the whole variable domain NAGVMQNPRHLVRRRGQEARLRCSPMKGHSHVYWYRQLPEEGLKFMVYLQKENIIDESGMPKERFSAEFPKEGPSILRIQQVVRGDSAAYFCASSPRDLHYNEQFFGPGTRLTVL.

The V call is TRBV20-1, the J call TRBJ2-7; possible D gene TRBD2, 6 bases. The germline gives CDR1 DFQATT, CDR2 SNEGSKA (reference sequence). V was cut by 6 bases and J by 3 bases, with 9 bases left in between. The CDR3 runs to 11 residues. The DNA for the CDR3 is TGCAGTGCGTGGAGGGGCTACGAGCAGTACTTC. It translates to CSAWRGYEQYF.

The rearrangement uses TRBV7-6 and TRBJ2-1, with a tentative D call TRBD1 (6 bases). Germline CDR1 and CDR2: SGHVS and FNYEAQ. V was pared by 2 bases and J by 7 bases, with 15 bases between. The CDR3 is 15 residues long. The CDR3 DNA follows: TGTGCCAGCAGCTTACAGACAGGTTTTGGGAATGAGCAGTTCTTC. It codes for CASSLQTGFGNEQFF.

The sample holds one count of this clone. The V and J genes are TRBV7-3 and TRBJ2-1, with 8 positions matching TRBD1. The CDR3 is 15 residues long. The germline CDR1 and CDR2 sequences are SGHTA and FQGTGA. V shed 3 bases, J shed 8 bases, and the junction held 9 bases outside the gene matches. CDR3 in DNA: TGTGCCAGCAGCTTTACAGGACAGGGATATGATGAGCAGTTCTTC. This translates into CASSFTGQGYDEQFF.